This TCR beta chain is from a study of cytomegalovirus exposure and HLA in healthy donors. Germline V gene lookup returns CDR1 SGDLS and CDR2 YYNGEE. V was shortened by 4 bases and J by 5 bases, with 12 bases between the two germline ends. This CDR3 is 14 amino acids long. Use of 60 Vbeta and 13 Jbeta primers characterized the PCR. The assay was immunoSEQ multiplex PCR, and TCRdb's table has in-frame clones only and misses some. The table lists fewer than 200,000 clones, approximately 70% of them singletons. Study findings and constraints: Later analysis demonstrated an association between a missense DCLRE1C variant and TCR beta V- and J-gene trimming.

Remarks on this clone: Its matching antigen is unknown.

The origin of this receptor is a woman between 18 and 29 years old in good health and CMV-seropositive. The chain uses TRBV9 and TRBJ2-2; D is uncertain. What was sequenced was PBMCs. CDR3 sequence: CASSSLRVTGELFF. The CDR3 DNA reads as TGTGCCAGCAGCTCTCTACGGGTAACCGGGGAGCTGTTTTTT.